Each of the 29 T cell receptor beta chains below was sequenced from the same sample in a study of vaccination and CD4 T cells after COVID-19 (dated by TCRdb to between 2021 and 2024). Antigens for these TCRs are unknown. Library method: PCR. TCRdb lists the instrument as Illumina iSeq 100. DNA from cultured CD4+ T cells underwent TCR sequencing with the Oncomine TCR Beta short-read assay at the Johns Hopkins FTIC core. TCRdb reworked the public reads: Q25 trimming with fastp, MiXCR clone assembly, productive beta chains retained. Each CDR3 protein appears once, grouped with its most common genes and DNA. The sample has about 22,000 distinct CDR3 sequences on record, roughly 50% of them singletons. The ten largest clones represent approximately 13% of the sample. The sample's time point label, in plain terms: late sampling 161 to 241 days after vaccination in a few convalescent patients. The label giving this sample's treatment or condition can be read as: approximately nine-day PBMC culture with coronavirus spike peptide pools or control peptides (ViraFEST assay).

This sample comprised CD4+ T cells from blood, cultured in vitro, obtained about 7 months after SARS-CoV-2 vaccination. The receptors come from a human donor who had recovered from COVID-19.

This clonotype was seen more than once but under ten times. The chain combines TRBV15 with TRBJ1-5; D is possibly TRBD1 (5 bases). The CDR3 sequence is 18 residues long. V was shortened by 6 bases and J by 2 bases, with 23 bases between the two germline ends. Germline CDR1 is LNHNV and CDR2 is YYDKDF (reference sequence). The CDR3 here is CATSTNLVGGIRNQPQHF. Written as DNA, the CDR3 is TGTGCCACCAGTACGAACCTAGTGGGGGGAATACGCAATCAGCCCCAGCATTTT.

There are a few counts of this clonotype. The chain couples TRBV2 to TRBJ2-5; 7 nucleotides align to TRBD1. Looked up from germline, CDR1 is SNHLY and CDR2 is FYNNEI. The CDR3 covers 13 residues. J was trimmed by 4 bases and V by 7 bases; bases with no gene match: 6. The chain's CDR3 is CASTPQGVETQYF. The CDR3, as DNA: TGTGCCAGCACCCCCCAGGGGGTAGAGACCCAGTACTTC.

This clonotype was recorded once. CDR3 sequence reads: CATSDQPTSARTDTQYF. CDR3 sequence (DNA): TGTGCCACCAGTGACCAGCCCACTAGCGCCCGCACAGATACGCAGTATTTT. The rearrangement joins TRBV24-1 to TRBJ2-3; 7 nucleotides match TRBD2. The germline V gene has CDR1 KGHDR and CDR2 SFDVKD. Trimming removed 4 bases from V and 1 base from J; junction bases left unmatched: 10. The CDR3 loop spans 17 amino acids.

The V gene is TRBV27, the J gene TRBJ2-7, with a weak D call TRBD2 (5 bases). CDR3 size: 13 residues. Germline V gives CDR1 MNHEY, CDR2 SMNVEV (reference sequence). V lost 10 bases, J lost 4 bases, and 17 bases lay in between. CDR3 protein: CANHPADHYEQYF. The CDR3 DNA reads as TGTGCCAACCACCCAGCGGACCATTACGAGCAGTACTTC.

The table lists this clonotype with a few counts. The chain has TRBV6-1 and TRBJ2-7; no reliable D call. The CDR3 is 14 residues long. Germline lookup yields CDR1 MNHNS and CDR2 SASEGT. V was shortened by 3 bases and J by 2 bases, with 11 bases between the two germline ends. The CDR3 region is CASSDTVSTYEQYF. In DNA form, the CDR3 reads TGTGCCAGCAGTGACACGGTTAGCACCTACGAGCAGTACTTC.

This clonotype was detected once. The chain links TRBV4-2 to TRBJ1-2; TRBD1 matches 8 bases. Germline assignment: CDR1 LGHNA and CDR2 YNFKEQ. CDR3 length: 16 amino acids. V was clipped by 0 bases and J by 8 bases; unmatched bases: 11. CDR3 DNA sequence: TGTGCCAGCAGCCAAGATCTCCCGACAGGGGTAGAGGGCTACACCTTC. It specifies CASSQDLPTGVEGYTF.

CDR3 DNA sequence: TGCAGTGCTAGGACCTACCTCTCCTACGAGCAGTACTTC. As protein: CSARTYLSYEQYF. The gene calls are TRBV20-1 and TRBJ2-7; no reliable D call. Germline-derived CDR1 and CDR2 are DFQATT and SNEGSKA (reference sequence). The ends were cut back, 3 bases at V and 0 bases at J, with 9 bases in the middle. This CDR3 region has 13 residues.

V usage is TRBV24-1 and J usage is TRBJ1-2, with D uncertain. V lost 1 base and J 1 base, leaving 12 bases between the germline ends. The CDR3 runs to 16 residues. Germline CDR1 reads KGHDR; CDR2 reads SFDVKD. CDR3 sequence: CATSDLDRRSNYGYTF. The DNA of the CDR3 is TGTGCCACCAGTGATTTAGATCGGCGGAGTAACTATGGCTACACCTTC.

This clonotype showed up just a few times. The chain has TRBV27 and TRBJ1-5; D is unresolved. The CDR3 covers 14 residues. Trimming stripped 5 bases from V and 4 bases from J, with 12 bases between. Germline V gene lookup returns CDR1 MNHEY and CDR2 SMNVEV (reference sequence). CDR3 nucleotides: TGTGCCAGCAGTCCCACGAACGGGAATCAGCCCCAGCATTTT. Residues: CASSPTNGNQPQHF.

About this clonotype: Germline and junction disagree at one end, which may indicate a read error. The chain uses TRBV7-2 and TRBJ1-2; D call uncertain. Germline values: CDR1 SGHTA, CDR2 FQGNSA. The CDR3 totals 14 residues. The CDR3 nucleotides read TGTGCCAGCGGCTTAGGGCAGGCCCTCTATGGCTACACCTTC. Protein sequence: CASGLGQALYGYTF.

This clonotype was detected only a few times. This CDR3 is CASSELVVRDSPLHF. CDR3 nucleotide sequence: TGTGCCAGCAGTGAATTGGTCGTCCGGGATTCACCCCTCCACTTT. The V call is TRBV6-1, the J call TRBJ1-6; no definite D call. The germline CDR1 and CDR2 sequences are MNHNS and SASEGT. Trimming removed 2 bases from V and 8 bases from J, with 13 bases in between. The CDR3 is 15 amino acids.

The gene calls are TRBV6-2 or TRBV6-3 and TRBJ2-7; possibly TRBD2 for D (6 bases). V lost 6 bases and J 3 bases, leaving 18 bases between the germline ends. The CDR3 is 15 residues long. CDR1 and CDR2 from the germline V gene are MNHEY and SVGEGT. Here the CDR3 DNA reads TGTGCCAGCAGACTCCACCGGGACTCGGGCTACGAGCAGTACTTC. Protein sequence: CASRLHRDSGYEQYF.

The V call is TRBV20-1, the J call TRBJ2-5, with TRBD1 as a possible D gene (6 bases). V gave up 3 bases and J gave up 5 bases, with 13 bases separating them. This CDR3 has 13 residues. Germline CDR1 DFQATT, CDR2 SNEGSKA (reference sequence). Here the CDR3 DNA reads TGCAGTGCTAGTCAAGGGGGTACGGAGACCCAGTACTTC. Protein product: CSASQGGTETQYF.

The chain has TRBV7-8 and TRBJ2-2, with TRBD2 identical over 12 bases. Losses at the gene ends were 5 bases for V and 6 bases for J; bases not matched to a gene: 13. The germline gives CDR1 SGHVS, CDR2 FQNEAQ. The CDR3 sequence is 18 residues long. Here the CDR3 reads CASSARSLAGGPPGELFF. The DNA for the CDR3 is TGTGCCAGCAGCGCCCGGTCCCTAGCGGGAGGGCCCCCCGGGGAGCTGTTTTTT.

J is TRBJ1-2 and V is TRBV2, with 8 bases fitting TRBD1. Germline-derived CDR1 and CDR2 are SNHLY and FYNNEI. Trimming at V came to 6 bases and at J to 3 bases, leaving 3 bases not matched to a gene. The CDR3 loop spans 13 amino acids. The CDR3, as DNA: TGTGCCAGCAGCCAGGGACAGGACTATGGCTACACCTTC. Its protein is CASSQGQDYGYTF.

This chain joins TRBV6-5 and TRBJ1-2; 7 nucleotides align to TRBD1. CDR3 length: 14 amino acids. J was trimmed by 6 bases and V by 2 bases; bases with no gene match: 6. Germline-derived CDR1 and CDR2 are MNHEY and SVGAGI. The chain's CDR3 is CASSYRQGGNGYTF. In nucleotides, the CDR3 is TGTGCCAGCAGTTACCGGCAGGGGGGCAATGGCTACACCTTC.

The chain is built from TRBV7-8 and TRBJ2-1, with D tentatively TRBD2 (7 bases). Germline V gene sequence: CDR1 SGHVS, CDR2 FQNEAQ. This CDR3 contains 17 residues. V was pared by 4 bases and J by 10 bases, with 26 bases between. The CDR3 DNA reads TGTGCCAGCAGCTACCAGTGGGGGGGCGTTGGCTTAACGGAGCAGTTCTTC. Translating gives CASSYQWGGVGLTEQFF.

This clonotype was observed a few times. The chain has TRBV20-1 and TRBJ2-1; 14 nucleotides align to TRBD2. The trim removed 3 bases at V and 9 bases at J, leaving 7 bases unmatched. Germline CDR1 and CDR2: DFQATT and SNEGSKA (reference sequence). The CDR3 covers 15 residues. The DNA of the CDR3 is TGCAGTGCTAGGACTAGCGGGGGGGCTGGGTTTGAGCAGTTCTTC. Its protein is CSARTSGGAGFEQFF.

This chain uses TRBV20-1 with TRBJ1-4, with a tentative D call TRBD1 (6 bases). The V and J ends lost 1 base and 7 bases respectively, with 10 bases between them. The CDR3 covers 13 residues. Germline V gene data show CDR1 as DFQATT and CDR2 as SNEGSKA (reference sequence). The CDR3 loop is CSARGGRGEKLFF. As DNA, the CDR3 is TGCAGTGCTAGAGGGGGGCGCGGTGAAAAACTGTTTTTT.

The chain uses TRBV20-1 and TRBJ2-3; the match to TRBD2 covers 7 bases. CDR1 and CDR2 (germline): DFQATT, SNEGSKA (reference sequence). This CDR3 comprises 14 residues. With V trimmed by 4 bases and J by 5 bases, 9 bases remained unmatched. The CDR3 nucleotides are TGCAGTGCTACCATACAGTGGGGGGGAGATACGCAGTATTTT. This encodes CSATIQWGGDTQYF.

The chain uses TRBV7-3 and TRBJ2-5; D uncertain. The germline V gene has CDR1 SGHTA and CDR2 FQGTGA. The V gene lost 0 bases and the J gene lost 5 bases, with 13 bases spanning the gap. The CDR3 contains 15 residues. CDR3 loop: CASSLTSNFGETQYF. DNA of the CDR3: TGTGCCAGCAGCTTAACTTCTAATTTTGGGGAGACCCAGTACTTC.

This clonotype came up a few times. This chain joins TRBV6-1 and TRBJ2-5; D is perhaps TRBD2 (5 bases). Germline CDR1 and CDR2: MNHNS and SASEGT. The CDR3 is 14 amino acids. V shed 7 bases and J shed 5 bases, with 17 bases lying between them. The CDR3 reads CASTPRGRSETQYF. The CDR3 DNA is TGTGCCAGCACCCCCCGGGGTAGATCGGAGACCCAGTACTTC.

The table lists this clonotype with a few counts. V and J are TRBV20-1 and TRBJ2-3; D might be TRBD2 (6 bases). Germline V gene data show CDR1 as DFQATT and CDR2 as SNEGSKA (reference sequence). Trimming pared 3 bases from V and 4 bases from J, leaving 11 bases between. This CDR3 is 13 amino acids long. The CDR3 loop is CSASAGGSDTQYF. The CDR3 coding sequence is TGCAGTGCTAGTGCCGGGGGTTCAGATACGCAGTATTTT.

V and J are TRBV27 and TRBJ2-6; perhaps TRBD1 as D (5 bases). V gave up 0 bases and J gave up 0 bases, with 12 bases separating them. CDR1 and CDR2 from the germline V gene are MNHEY and SMNVEV (reference sequence). The CDR3 is made up of 18 amino acids. The CDR3 spells CASSLSGRANSGANVLTF. For the CDR3, the DNA is TGTGCCAGCAGTTTATCCGGCAGGGCCAACTCTGGGGCCAACGTCCTGACTTTC.

The chain recombines TRBV7-9 with TRBJ1-1, with D unclear. The CDR3 runs 14 residues. V gave up 5 bases and J gave up 12 bases, with 22 bases separating them. CDR1 and CDR2 (germline): SEHNR, FQNEAQ (reference sequence). CDR3 sequence reads: CASSPGPTDAQTFF. The CDR3 nucleotides read TGTGCCAGCAGCCCCGGCCCCACAGATGCCCAGACTTTCTTT.

The chain combines TRBV6-4 with TRBJ2-3, with D possibly TRBD2 on 6 matching bases. Trimming pared 3 bases from V and 6 bases from J, leaving 19 bases between. Germline loops: CDR1 MRHNA, CDR2 SNTAGT. This CDR3 comprises 16 residues. The chain's CDR3 is CASSDSTSGDYDTQYF. The CDR3, as DNA: TGTGCCAGCAGTGATTCCACCTCGGGAGATTACGATACGCAGTATTTT.

The rearrangement joins TRBV6-1 to TRBJ1-2; 12 bases match TRBD1. Germline V gene data show CDR1 as MNHNS and CDR2 as SASEGT. CDR3 size: 16 residues. V lost 3 bases, J lost 5 bases, and 7 bases stayed unmatched. This CDR3 reads CASSEGTGGEPYGYTF. As DNA, the CDR3 is TGTGCCAGCAGTGAGGGGACAGGGGGCGAACCATATGGCTACACCTTC.

The J gene is TRBJ1-4, the V gene TRBV7-9; unclear D gene. The CDR3 has 15 residues. The V end lost 5 bases, the J end lost 6 bases, and 16 bases lay between the germline ends. Germline V gene sequence: CDR1 SEHNR, CDR2 FQNEAQ (reference sequence). In nucleotides, the CDR3 is TGTGCCAGCAGCCCCCGAAGTCGAGGTGATGAAAAACTGTTTTTT. Amino acid sequence: CASSPRSRGDEKLFF.

In its sample, this clonotype was seen once. This chain joins TRBV20-1 and TRBJ2-7; TRBD2 matches 9 bases. Looked up from germline, CDR1 is DFQATT and CDR2 is SNEGSKA (reference sequence). The CDR3 contains 15 residues. J lost 3 bases, V lost 3 bases, and 9 bases had no gene match. The CDR3 DNA sequence: TGCAGTGCTAGCCCCGGACTAGCGTCGGGCTACGAGCAGTACTTC. This translates into CSASPGLASGYEQYF.